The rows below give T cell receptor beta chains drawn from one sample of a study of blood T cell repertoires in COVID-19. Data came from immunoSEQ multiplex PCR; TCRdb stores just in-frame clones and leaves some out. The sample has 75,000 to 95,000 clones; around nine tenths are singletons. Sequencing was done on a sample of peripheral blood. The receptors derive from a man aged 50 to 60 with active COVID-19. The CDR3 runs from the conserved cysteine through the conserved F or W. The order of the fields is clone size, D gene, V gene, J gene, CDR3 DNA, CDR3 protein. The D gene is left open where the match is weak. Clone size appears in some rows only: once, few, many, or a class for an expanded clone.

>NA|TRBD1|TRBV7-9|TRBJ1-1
TGTGCCAGCAGCTTAGTGGTGGGGACAGACCTAGCTGAAGCTTTCTTT
CASSLVVGTDLAEAFF
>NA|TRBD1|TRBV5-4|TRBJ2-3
TGTGCCAGCAGAAGGACAGGAGAGGCCGTGGAGACGCAGTATTTT
CASRRTGEAVETQYF
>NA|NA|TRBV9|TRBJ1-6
TGTGCCAGCAGCGTCGGAGTTTCTCGGTCACCCCTCCACTTT
CASSVGVSRSPLHF
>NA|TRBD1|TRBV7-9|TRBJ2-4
TGTGCCAGCAGCAACAGCCGGGACAGGGGGCTCGCCAAAAACATTCAGTACTTC
CASSNSRDRGLAKNIQYF
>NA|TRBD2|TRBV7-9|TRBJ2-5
TGTGCCAGCAGCCGCGGGGGAGAAGAGACCCAGTACTTC
CASSRGGEETQYF
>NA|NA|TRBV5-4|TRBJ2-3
TGTGCCAGCAGCCGGGAGACCCGCACAGATACGCAGTATTTT
CASSRETRTDTQYF
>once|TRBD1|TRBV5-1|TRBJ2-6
TGCGCCAGCAGATCCGGGACAGATCCTTCTGGGGCCAACGTCCTGACTTTC
CASRSGTDPSGANVLTF
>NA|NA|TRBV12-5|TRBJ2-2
TGTGCTAGTGGTTTGGTCCAGGGGTACACCGGGGAGCTGTTTTTT
CASGLVQGYTGELFF
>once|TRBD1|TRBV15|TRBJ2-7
TGTGCCACCAGCCGAGACAGGGTCGACTACGAGCAGTACTTC
CATSRDRVDYEQYF
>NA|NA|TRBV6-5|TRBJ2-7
TGTGCCAGCAGCCTGCAGACGGAGTACGAGCAGTACTTC
CASSLQTEYEQYF
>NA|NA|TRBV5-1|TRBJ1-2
TGCGCCAGCACCCCGGAGGGCCACCATCCCGGAGCCTTC
CASTPEGHHPGAF
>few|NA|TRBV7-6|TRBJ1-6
TGTGCCAGCAGCCGACAGAGCTCCTATAATTCACCCCTCCACTTT
CASSRQSSYNSPLHF
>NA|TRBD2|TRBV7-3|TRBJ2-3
TGTGCCAGCAGCCCGGTGGTAGTGGCGGGGGGTAGCACAGATACGCAGTATTTT
CASSPVVVAGGSTDTQYF
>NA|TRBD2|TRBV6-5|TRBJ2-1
TGTGCCAGCGGACTAGCGGGGGGGAACGGTGAGCAGTTCTTC
CASGLAGGNGEQFF
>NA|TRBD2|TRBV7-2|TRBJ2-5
TGTGCCAGCAGCCCCGGGGGGGGGCAAGAGACCCAGTACTTC
CASSPGGGQETQYF
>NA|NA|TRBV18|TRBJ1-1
TGTGCCAGCTCTATTGATTCGAGAACTGAAGCTTTCTTT
CASSIDSRTEAFF
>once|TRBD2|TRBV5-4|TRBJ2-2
TGTGCCAGCAGCGGGGGACTAGCGAGGGGCACCGGGGAGCTGTTTTTT
CASSGGLARGTGELFF
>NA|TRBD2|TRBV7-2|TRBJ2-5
TGTGCCAGCTTAGTCAGATTGTTTAGCGGGCAACAAGAGACCCAGTACTTC
CASLVRLFSGQQETQYF
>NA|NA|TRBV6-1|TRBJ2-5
TGTGCCAGCAGTGAAAGGGGCAGGGTACAAGAGACCCAGTACTTC
CASSERGRVQETQYF
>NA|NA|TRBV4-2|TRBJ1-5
TGTGCCAGCAGCCCGACAGGCGGTGGTAGTCAGCCCCAGCATTTT
CASSPTGGGSQPQHF
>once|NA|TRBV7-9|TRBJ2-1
TGTGCCAGCAGGGCAGGGAATATGTACAATGAGCAGTTCTTC
CASRAGNMYNEQFF
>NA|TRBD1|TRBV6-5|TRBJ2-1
TGTGCCAGCAGCCCAACGGACAGGATCCATGAGCAGTTCTTC
CASSPTDRIHEQFF
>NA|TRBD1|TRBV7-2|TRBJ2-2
TGTGCCAGCAGCTTAGGGACAGGGCGGAACACCGGGGAGCTGTTTTTT
CASSLGTGRNTGELFF
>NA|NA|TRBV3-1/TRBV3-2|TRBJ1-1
TGTGCCAGCAGCCAAGACTTGACACTTAACTCTGAAGCTTTCTTT
CASSQDLTLNSEAFF
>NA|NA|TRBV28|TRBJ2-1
TGTGCCAGCAGTTTAGGCGGGGTGACCTCCAATGAGCAGTTCTTC
CASSLGGVTSNEQFF
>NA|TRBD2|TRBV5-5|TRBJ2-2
TGTGCCAGCAGCTTGGGGAGCGGGAGGAACACCGGGGAGCTGTTTTTT
CASSLGSGRNTGELFF
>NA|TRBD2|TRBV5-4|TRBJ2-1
TGTGCCAGCAGCCAAGGACTAGCGGGGCGAGACAATGAGCAGTTCTTC
CASSQGLAGRDNEQFF
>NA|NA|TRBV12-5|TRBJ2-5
TGTGCTAGTGGTTTGAGGGGCGGCCAAGAGACCCAGTACTTC
CASGLRGGQETQYF
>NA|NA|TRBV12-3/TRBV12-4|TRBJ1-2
TGTGCCAGCAGGCCCCCTGGTAGTGGCTACACCTTC
CASRPPGSGYTF
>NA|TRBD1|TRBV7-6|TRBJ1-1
TGTGCCAGCAGCTTTTGGCGACCGACAGGGGAAGTCACTGAAGCTTTCTTT
CASSFWRPTGEVTEAFF
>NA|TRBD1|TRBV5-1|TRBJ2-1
TGCGCCAGCAGCTTGAAGGACAGGCAGAATGAGCAGTTCTTC
CASSLKDRQNEQFF
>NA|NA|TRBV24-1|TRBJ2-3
TGTGCCATCGAGACTCCAACTGGGGATACGCAGTATTTT
CAIETPTGDTQYF
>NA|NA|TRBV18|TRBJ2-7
TGTGCCAGCTCACCTAGCCGCGGACAGTTCTACGAGCAGTACTTC
CASSPSRGQFYEQYF
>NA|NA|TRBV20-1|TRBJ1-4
TGCAGTGCTCCCGACAGTGAGAAACTGTTTTTT
CSAPDSEKLFF
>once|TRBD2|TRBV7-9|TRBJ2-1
TGTGCCAGCAGCTTATCTAGCGGGAGAACCTACAATGAGCAGTTCTTC
CASSLSSGRTYNEQFF
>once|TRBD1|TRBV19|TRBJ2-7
TGTGCCAGTAGTGCCGGGACAGGAGACGAGCAGTACTTC
CASSAGTGDEQYF